These T cell receptor beta chains were read from a single sample in a study of blood T cell repertoires in COVID-19. Method: immunoSEQ multiplex PCR; TCRdb's copy keeps in-frame clones and lacks some. The profile shows 300,000 to 400,000 clones, about 88% of them singletons. Source material: peripheral blood. The receptors come from a woman aged 70-85 years with COVID-19, enrolled during active disease. Both conserved end residues are part of each CDR3. A D gene is named only where the DNA matches it firmly. The size entry is marked missing in some rows and otherwise reads once, few, many or a size class.

V	length	J	D	size	DNA	CDR3
TRBV27	15	TRBJ2-1	-	-	TGTGCCAGCAGTTTATCCGGTAACTCCTACAATGAGCAGTTCTTC	CASSLSGNSYNEQFF
TRBV3-1/TRBV3-2	16	TRBJ1-1	TRBD1	-	TGTGCCAGCAGCCCAGGACCGGGACAGGGGGTTACTGAAGCTTTCTTT	CASSPGPGQGVTEAFF
TRBV6-6	15	TRBJ2-7	TRBD2	-	TGTGCCAGCAGTTGGGGAGGGACTAGCGGGGGTGGAGAGTACTTC	CASSWGGTSGGGEYF
TRBV7-2	13	TRBJ1-2	-	-	TGTGCCAGCAGCTTAGGACAGAACTATGGCTACACCTTC	CASSLGQNYGYTF
TRBV4-1	15	TRBJ2-2	-	-	TGCGCCAGCAGCCAAATCAGGGGCCACACCGGGGAGCTGTTTTTT	CASSQIRGHTGELFF
TRBV28	15	TRBJ1-2	-	-	TGTGCCAGCAGTTTACCCTTATCCAGGGACTATGGCTACACCTTC	CASSLPLSRDYGYTF
TRBV29-1	12	TRBJ1-1	-	-	TGCAGCGCCATGACAGGGAACACTGAAGCTTTCTTT	CSAMTGNTEAFF
TRBV6-5	14	TRBJ1-2	TRBD1	-	TGTGCCAGCAGGATTACCGGGACAGACTATGGCTACACCTTC	CASRITGTDYGYTF
TRBV7-9	15	TRBJ2-1	-	-	TGTGCCAGCAGCTTAAGTGGAGCGCGCTACAATGAGCAGTTCTTC	CASSLSGARYNEQFF
TRBV30	16	TRBJ1-4	-	-	TGTGCCTGGAGTGTACCATTCCGGGCAACTAATGAAAAACTGTTTTTT	CAWSVPFRATNEKLFF
TRBV24-1	14	TRBJ2-1	TRBD1	-	TGTGCCACCGAAGGGACAGGGAGAAGCAATGAGCAGTTCTTC	CATEGTGRSNEQFF
TRBV30	15	TRBJ1-1	TRBD1	-	TGTGCCTGGAGTTCCCTTGACAGGGGGAACACTGAAGCTTTCTTT	CAWSSLDRGNTEAFF
TRBV12-3/TRBV12-4	13	TRBJ1-2	-	-	TGTGCCAGCAGGAAACAGGAAGCCGGCGACGACACCTTC	CASRKQEAGDDTF
TRBV7-9	13	TRBJ1-1	-	-	TGTGCCACCGCTAGGCCTGCCGACACTGAAGCTTTCTTT	CATARPADTEAFF
TRBV6-2/TRBV6-3	16	TRBJ1-5	-	-	TGTGCCAGCACTTACGCAGGGGTACCCACCAATCAGCCCCAGCATTTT	CASTYAGVPTNQPQHF
TRBV2	15	TRBJ1-4	-	-	TGTGCCAGCAGTGAAGAAGCACGGTCTAATGAAAAACTGTTTTTT	CASSEEARSNEKLFF
TRBV25-1	12	TRBJ1-6	-	-	TGTGCCTCCAGGGCAGGGATCGGGCCCCTCCACTTT	CASRAGIGPLHF
TRBV9	16	TRBJ2-3	-	-	TGTGCCAGCAGCGTAGTAGAGGGGGGGACCGTTGATACGCAGTATTTT	CASSVVEGGTVDTQYF
TRBV7-2	18	TRBJ2-3	TRBD2	-	TGTGCCAGCAGCTTACAAAACTTCTGGAGCGGGGGGGCAGATACGCAGTATTTT	CASSLQNFWSGGADTQYF
TRBV5-1	14	TRBJ1-1	TRBD1	-	TGCGCCAGCAGCTACGGGACAGCTAACACTGAAGCTTTCTTT	CASSYGTANTEAFF
TRBV15	14	TRBJ2-1	-	few	TGTGCCACCAGCAGAGATCTGACGGGGGTTGAGCAGTTCTTC	CATSRDLTGVEQFF
TRBV15	15	TRBJ1-4	-	once	TGTGCCACCAGCCTGACCAGGCAGCCTAATGAAAAACTGTTTTTT	CATSLTRQPNEKLFF
TRBV2	13	TRBJ1-1	-	-	TGTGCCAGCGCCTGGGGACGGGACATTGAAGCTTTCTTT	CASAWGRDIEAFF
TRBV2	13	TRBJ1-1	-	-	TGTGCCAGCAGTTTCGGGGGGAACACTGAAGCTTTCTTT	CASSFGGNTEAFF
TRBV29-1	15	TRBJ2-7	TRBD1	-	TGCAGCGTTGAAGATCGGACAGGGTACTCTGACGAGCAGTACTTC	CSVEDRTGYSDEQYF
TRBV10-3	12	TRBJ1-4	-	-	TGTGCCATCAGTGAAGGGGCCGAAAAACTGTTTTTT	CAISEGAEKLFF